These 14 T cell receptor beta chains share one sample of origin, sequenced in a study of T-cell reconstitution after alpha-beta-depleted transplantation in children. Preparation of the TCRbeta library was carried out with unique molecular identifiers. TCRdb analysed the PCR reads with MiXCR anew, one entry per CDR3 protein. Seen here are fewer than 700,000 distinct CDR3 sequences, 13% observed once, and the top ten hold around 2.2%. This material consisted of PBMCs, mostly from graft donor cells, taken 360 days after TCRalphabeta/CD19-depleted stem cell transplant. These receptors all stem from a male patient younger than 18 who had a stem cell transplant for acute myeloid leukemia, so the T cells may come from the graft donor.

The CDR3 is CAISESTRGGIRTYEQYF. The CDR3 nucleotides read TGTGCCATCAGTGAGTCGACGAGGGGGGGGATACGGACCTACGAGCAGTACTTC. The chain joins TRBV10-3 to TRBJ2-7, with D perhaps matching TRBD2 (7 bases). Per the germline V gene, CDR1 is ENHRY and CDR2 is SYGVKD. Between the trimmed V and J ends, which lost 0 bases and 2 bases, there was a span of 20 bases. The CDR3 consists of 18 residues.

The sample holds a few counts of this clonotype. The V gene is TRBV7-3, the J gene TRBJ2-2; 9 nucleotides agree with TRBD2. CDR1 and CDR2 (germline): SGHTA, FQGTGA. The CDR3 runs 14 residues. V was pared by 6 bases and J by 8 bases, with 7 bases of the junction left unmatched. Written as DNA, the CDR3 is TGTGCCAGCAGACCACTAGCGGGTCTAGGGGAGCTGTTTTTT. This encodes CASRPLAGLGELFF.

This chain uses TRBV14 with TRBJ2-6, with unresolved D. V shed 0 bases and J shed 0 bases, with 9 bases lying between them. CDR3 length: 17 residues. Looked up from germline, CDR1 is SGHDN and CDR2 is FVKESK. For the CDR3, the DNA is TGTGCCAGCAGCCAAGATGCCCATTACTCTGGGGCCAACGTCCTGACTTTC. Translating it yields CASSQDAHYSGANVLTF. The whole variable domain, remainder taken from reference TRBV14 and TRBJ2-6, is EAGVTQFPSHSVIEKGQTVTLRCDPISGHDNLYWYRRVMGKEIKFLLHFVKESKQDESGMPNNRFLAERTGGTYSTLKVQPAELEDSGVYFCASSQDAHYSGANVLTFGAGSRLTVL.

J is TRBJ2-1 and V is TRBV21-1; the table assigns TRBD2, which was not confirmed against the DNA. TRBV21-1 is a documented pseudogene. This CDR3 contains 16 residues. The DNA for the CDR3 is TGTGCCAGCAGCAAACTAAGAGCGGGAGGCGGGAATGAGCAGTTCTTC. Residues: CASSKLRAGGGNEQFF.

This clonotype occurred many times. The rearrangement links TRBV20-1 to TRBJ2-7, with 7 bases fitting TRBD2. Germline V lookup: CDR1 DFQATT, CDR2 SNEGSKA (reference sequence). This CDR3 spans 15 amino acids. The junction had 12 bases not matched to a gene; V was cut back by 6 bases and J by 1 base. The CDR3 DNA reads as TGCAGTGCACACAACGGGGAGGGAGCTTCCTACGAGCAGTACTTC. It specifies CSAHNGEGASYEQYF.

This clonotype was seen more than once but under ten times. The chain is built from TRBV6-5 and TRBJ2-1; 7 bases fit TRBD2. The CDR3 runs to 16 residues. CDR1 and CDR2 from the germline V gene are MNHEY and SVGAGI. The V segment lost 1 base and the J segment 1 base; nucleotides outside the gene matches: 4. The CDR3 nucleotides are TGTGCCAGCAGTTACTGGGGCGGGAGTTCCTACAATGAGCAGTTCTTC. Amino acids: CASSYWGGSSYNEQFF.

This clonotype was observed a handful of times. This chain joins TRBV28 and TRBJ2-5, with 8 bases identical to TRBD1. The CDR3 extends over 14 amino acids. Germline CDR1 MDHEN, CDR2 SYDVKM. The V segment lost 5 bases and the J segment 5 bases; nucleotides outside the gene matches: 7. CDR3 nucleotide sequence: TGTGCCAGCAGTCACCGACAGGGGTGGGAGACCCAGTACTTC. Its protein is CASSHRQGWETQYF.

In its sample, this clonotype was seen many times. The chain joins TRBV6-6 to TRBJ2-5; TRBD2 agrees at 7 bases. Germline V lookup: CDR1 MNHNY, CDR2 SVGAGI (reference sequence). The V segment lost 10 bases and the J segment 4 bases; nucleotides outside the gene matches: 6. The CDR3 extends over 12 amino acids. The DNA for the CDR3 is TGTGCCACCAGGGAGGGGAGAGAGACCCAGTACTTC. Translated, it gives CATREGRETQYF.

There are a few counts of this clonotype. CDR3 sequence: CASALGQYTSGELFF. The CDR3 DNA is TGTGCCAGCGCGCTTGGCCAGTATACGAGCGGGGAGCTGTTTTTT. The chain couples TRBV18 to TRBJ2-2; D is unclear. Trimming took 8 bases from V and 7 from J, leaving 20 bases between them. Per germline, CDR1 KGHSH and CDR2 LQKENI. This CDR3 comprises 15 residues.

This clonotype was observed a handful of times. The gene calls are TRBV20-1 and TRBJ2-7; 9 positions agree with TRBD1. Losses at the gene ends were 3 bases for V and 4 bases for J; bases not matched to a gene: 10. The germline CDR1 and CDR2 sequences are DFQATT and SNEGSKA (reference sequence). This CDR3 has 15 amino acids. CDR3 nucleotides: TGCAGTGCTAGGGGCCCGGGACAGGGTATATACGAGCAGTACTTC. Translating it yields CSARGPGQGIYEQYF.

This clonotype came up many times. The rearrangement links TRBV5-1 to TRBJ2-1; 8 nucleotides match TRBD2. Germline V lookup: CDR1 SGHRS, CDR2 YFSETQ. The ends lost 2 bases at V and 5 bases at J; junction bases unmatched: 9. The CDR3 extends over 16 amino acids. CDR3 nucleotide sequence: TGCGCCAGCAGCTTACTATCTAGCGGGCGGGACAATGAGCAGTTCTTC. This translates into CASSLLSSGRDNEQFF. Looking up the rest from reference TRBV5-1 and TRBJ2-1 gives the full variable domain: KAGVTQTPRYLIKTRGQQVTLSCSPISGHRSVSWYQQTPGQGLQFLFEYFSETQRNKGNFPGRFSGRQFSNSRSEMNVSTLELGDSALYLCASSLLSSGRDNEQFFGPGTRLTVL.

The chain couples TRBV29-1 to TRBJ2-3; a possible D gene is TRBD2 (6 bases). The V gene's germline CDR1 is SQVTM and CDR2 ANQGSEA. The CDR3 contains 14 residues. The V end lost 5 bases, the J end lost 4 bases, and 16 bases lay between the germline ends. CDR3 sequence: CSVLPGGFSDTQYF. As DNA, the CDR3 is TGCAGCGTTCTCCCTGGAGGGTTTTCAGATACGCAGTATTTT.

This clonotype was seen only a few times. The chain recombines TRBV20-1 with TRBJ2-5; 8 bases line up with TRBD2. CDR1 is DFQATT and CDR2 is SNEGSKA in the germline V gene (reference sequence). V dropped 2 bases and J dropped 5; count of bases not matched to a gene: 7. There are 14 residues in the CDR3. CDR3 DNA: TGCAGTGCTAGACGAATAAGCGGGGGTGAGACCCAGTACTTC. It yields the protein CSARRISGGETQYF.

The chain couples TRBV20-1 to TRBJ2-3, with 9 bases identical to TRBD2. V lost 0 bases to trimming and J lost 4 bases; unmatched junction nucleotides: 5. The CDR3 is made up of 15 amino acids. Germline CDR1 and CDR2: DFQATT and SNEGSKA (reference sequence). The CDR3 DNA reads as TGCAGTGCTAGAGATAGCGGGAGAGGGGCAGATACGCAGTATTTT. Encoded protein: CSARDSGRGADTQYF.